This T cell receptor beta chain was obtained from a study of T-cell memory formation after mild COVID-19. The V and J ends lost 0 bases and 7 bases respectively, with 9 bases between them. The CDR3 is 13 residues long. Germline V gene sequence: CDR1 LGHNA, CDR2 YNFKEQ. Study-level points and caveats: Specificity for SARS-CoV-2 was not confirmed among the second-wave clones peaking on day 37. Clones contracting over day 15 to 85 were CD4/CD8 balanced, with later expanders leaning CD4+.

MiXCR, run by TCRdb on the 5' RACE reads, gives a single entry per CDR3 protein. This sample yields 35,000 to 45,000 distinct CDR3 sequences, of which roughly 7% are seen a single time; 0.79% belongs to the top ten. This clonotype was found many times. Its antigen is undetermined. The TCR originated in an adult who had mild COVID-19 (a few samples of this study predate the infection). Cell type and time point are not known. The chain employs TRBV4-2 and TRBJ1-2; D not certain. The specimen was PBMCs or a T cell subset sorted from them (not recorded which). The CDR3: CASSQDRVAGYTF. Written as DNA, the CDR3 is TGTGCCAGCAGCCAAGATCGGGTTGCTGGCTACACCTTC.